These 11 T cell receptor beta chains were sequenced from one sample in a study of cytomegalovirus exposure and HLA in healthy donors. The PCR contained 60 Vbeta and 13 Jbeta primers. The protocol was immunoSEQ multiplex PCR, while the TCRdb copy is restricted to in-frame clones and leaves out a portion. The top ten clones hold about 8% of a sample with 72,000 or so clones, approximately 80% of them seen once. Sequenced sample: PBMCs. The receptors come from a man between 18 and 29 years old in good health and CMV-seropositive.

The V call is TRBV2, the J call TRBJ1-5; no clear D. V was cut by 3 bases and J by 0 bases, with 12 bases left in between. Germline V gene sequence: CDR1 SNHLY, CDR2 FYNNEI. CDR3 length: 16 amino acids. CDR3 sequence (DNA): TGTGCCAGCAGTGACTCGGTATCTAATAGCAATCAGCCCCAGCATTTT. Its protein is CASSDSVSNSNQPQHF. Filled out from reference TRBV2 and TRBJ1-5, the complete variable domain reads EPEVTQTPSHQVTQMGQEVILRCVPISNHLYFYWYRQILGQKVEFLVSFYNNEISEKSEIFDDQFSVERPDGSNFTLKIRSTKLEDSAMYFCASSDSVSNSNQPQHFGDGTRLSIL.

This chain uses TRBV5-1 with TRBJ2-7; 8 nucleotides agree with TRBD2. CDR3 length equals 14 residues. Germline CDR1 is SGHRS and CDR2 is YFSETQ. J gave up 4 bases and V 0 bases, and 3 bases lay outside the gene matches. Here the CDR3 DNA reads TGCGCCAGCAGCTTGGCCGGGGGGGGGTACGAGCAGTACTTC. This encodes CASSLAGGGYEQYF.

This chain uses TRBV6-5 with TRBJ1-1, with D hard to call. There are 12 residues in the CDR3. Germline V gives CDR1 MNHEY, CDR2 SVGAGI. Trimming pared 2 bases from V and 7 bases from J, leaving 8 bases between. The CDR3 is CASSYRGSEAFF. The CDR3 DNA reads TGTGCCAGCAGTTACCGAGGCAGTGAAGCTTTCTTT.

This chain connects TRBV7-9 to TRBJ2-7; 10 nucleotides align to TRBD1. CDR3 length equals 13 residues. The V gene's germline CDR1 is SEHNR and CDR2 FQNEAQ (reference sequence). After removal of 1 base from V and 11 bases from J, the junction contained 5 bases not matched to a gene. Here the CDR3 reads CASSLGPGTGEYF. In nucleotides, the CDR3 is TGTGCCAGCAGCTTAGGTCCCGGGACAGGGGAGTACTTC. The complete variable domain, with remaining parts taken from reference TRBV7-9 and TRBJ2-7, reads DTGVSQNPRHKITKRGQNVTFRCDPISEHNRLYWYRQTLGQGPEFLTYFQNEAQLEKSRLLSDRFSAERPKGSFSTLEIQRTEQGDSAMYLCASSLGPGTGEYFGPGTRLTVT.

This clone occurred a few times. The CDR3, as DNA: TGTGCCAGCAGTTTGGGGAGGGGGTTAGGTCAGCCCCAGCATTTT. Protein product: CASSLGRGLGQPQHF. V usage is TRBV28 and J usage is TRBJ1-5, with D possibly being TRBD1 (6 bases). The CDR3 sequence is 15 residues long. The germline V gene has CDR1 MDHEN and CDR2 SYDVKM. Deletions cut 3 bases from V and 6 bases from J, with 15 bases between.

This chain connects TRBV4-2 to TRBJ1-2, with D maybe TRBD1 (5 bases). Looked up from germline, CDR1 is LGHNA and CDR2 is YNFKEQ. Between the trimmed V and J ends, which lost 5 bases and 3 bases, there was a span of 10 bases. This CDR3 has 13 residues. Here the CDR3 reads CASSYGRDYGYTF. CDR3 DNA sequence: TGTGCCAGCAGCTACGGCAGGGACTATGGCTACACCTTC.

V is TRBV30 and J is TRBJ1-2, with D hard to call. CDR1 is GTSNPN, CDR2 SVGIG, per germline (reference sequence). The V gene lost 3 bases and the J gene lost 6 bases, with 23 bases spanning the gap. The CDR3 runs 16 residues. Here the CDR3 reads CAWSRGPNTVLHGYTF. DNA of the CDR3: TGTGCCTGGAGCCGCGGGCCCAACACGGTTCTGCATGGCTACACCTTC.

V gene TRBV10-2 combines with J gene TRBJ1-1; D call uncertain. The CDR3 has 13 residues. CDR1 WSHSY and CDR2 SAAADI come from the germline V gene. Trimming removed 6 bases from V and 5 bases from J, with 13 bases in between. The CDR3 protein is CASSGLSGTEAFF. CDR3 nucleotide sequence: TGCGCCAGCAGCGGGTTATCGGGGACTGAAGCTTTCTTT.

The chain combines TRBV29-1 with TRBJ2-3; weak D call: TRBD2 (6 bases). Looked up from germline, CDR1 is SQVTM and CDR2 is ANQGSEA. Trimming removed 7 bases at V and 1 base at J, with 12 bases between. The CDR3 loop spans 13 amino acids. The CDR3 spells CSGGGGGTDTQYF. The CDR3 coding sequence is TGCAGCGGCGGAGGAGGGGGCACAGATACGCAGTATTTT.

The chain recombines TRBV7-8 with TRBJ2-7, with 7 bases that match TRBD1. CDR1 and CDR2 from the germline V gene are SGHVS and FQNEAQ. CDR3 size: 13 residues. J lost 7 bases, V lost 1 base, and 4 bases had no gene match. The CDR3 DNA is TGTGCCAGCAGCTTAGAGGGGGCGAGGGAGCAGTACTTC. This sequence encodes CASSLEGAREQYF.

V gene TRBV7-7 combines with J gene TRBJ1-4; tentatively, D is TRBD1 (5 bases). CDR3 size: 15 residues. Germline V lookup: CDR1 SSHAT, CDR2 FNYEAQ (reference sequence). The germline V and J ends were trimmed by 5 bases and 0 bases, with 10 bases remaining between them. CDR3 in amino acids: CASSRTPATNEKLFF. Here the CDR3 DNA reads TGTGCCAGCAGCAGGACACCAGCAACTAATGAAAAACTGTTTTTT.